The TCR beta chain under discussion was sequenced for a study of shared clonotypes between healthy human individuals (dated by TCRdb to the early 2020s). About the investigation overall: The cohort comprised two women and three men aged 18 to 49 years. Per donor, three plates each were used for CD4 naive and CD4 memory, two for CD8 naive, and one for CD8 memory. To estimate repertoire size and how much clonotype sharing occurs between individuals, the study deeply sequenced the blood TCR repertoires of five healthy adults. Different laboratories and diverse techniques were used to prepare libraries and sequence TCR repertoires, to increase sequencing depth and limit assay-specific biases. Per donor, leukapheresis produced somewhere between about 0.94 and 9 billion PBMCs.

CD8 naive samples were CD45RO-negative cells positively selected for CCR7, giving a CD45RA+CCR7+ population that excluded TemRA cells. The donors were healthy, HIV-negative adults who had no recently reported acute infections or vaccinations. Only Caucasian adults living in Nashville, Tennessee, USA were represented among the donors. Blood was obtained by leukapheresis, after which PBMCs were separated by Ficoll-Histopaque density gradient centrifugation and cryopreserved in liquid nitrogen vapor phase. Analytical flow cytometry was used to check the purity and quantity of every magnetically sorted T cell population. Genomic DNA was isolated from every sorted fraction and measured by UV absorbance on a Nanodrop 2000c. The CDR3 runs 17 residues from the cysteine to the phenylalanine. CDR3 DNA is the only sequence kept; it has 51 bases, read in frame from the first base. Clipping removes 0 bases from V and 5 bases from J, with 8 as the unmatched junction base count. CDR1 is given as SGHRS and CDR2 as YFSETQ, both from the germline V gene.

TCR CDR3 regions were amplified from genomic DNA by multiplex PCR using the deep immunoSEQ assay. Extracted genomic DNA from each cell subset was distributed evenly across all wells of several immunoSEQ 96-well plates, and each plate was treated as a replicate. Each replicate PCR for sorted subsets received roughly 200 ng genomic DNA, equal to about 30,000 T cell genomes. The purified libraries were quantified using a Qubit 3.0 fluorometer, sized with a Bioanalyzer 2100, and then quantified again using the KAPA Library Quantification kit. Each immunoSEQ 96-well plate was sequenced on its own single-read 150-cycle Illumina NextSeq 550 flow cell. On the study's bioinformatics: Because only junctional sequences without quality scores were contained in the immunoSEQ output, filtering matching that applied to full-length reads could not be performed. To assign V/J genes and CDR3, sequences were annotated against IMGT germline references using PyIR, a Python wrapper for IgBLAST v1.9. Reads with weak V/J assignments (E-value above 1e-6), missing CDR3, stop codons, out-of-frame junctions, or ambiguous translated residues were removed. A V3J clonotype was defined by an identical inferred V gene, J gene, and CDR3 amino acid sequence. Percentage overlap between repertoires was calculated by dividing the number of shared unique clonotypes by the size of the smaller repertoire. Three approaches were used to assess repertoire richness: RTK rarefaction, the Chao1 estimator, and Recon v2.1 estimates of unobserved clonotypes. For all TCRbeta clonotypes obtained by the gDNA method from four donors, generation probabilities were computed with OLGA. Drawn from immuneACCESS, this table holds only the in-frame rearrangements with V and J called that TCRdb kept. Clones are partly lost; checked studies trace under half to an unresolved V gene and leave the rest unexplained. V, J and clone size are taken as reported in that table, and D and trimming were inferred from the DNA itself. Within this sample are some 2 million clones, with approximately 95% of them counted one time only. More than 0.95% of the sample is held by the ten biggest clonotypes.

General study outcomes and caveats: The small number of donors limited the genetic and exposure-history diversity represented. Naive subsets generally had larger estimated clonotype richness than memory subsets did. Pairwise subsampling indicated that sequencing depth was expected to affect the degree of clonotype sharing among donors. Compared with non-shared clonotypes, the clonotypes found in all four sorted-subset donors had higher generation probabilities. Roughly 5.2% of naive CD4, around 3.5% of naive CD8, 2.3% of memory CD4, and approximately 0.4% of memory CD8 clonotypes were shared across several donors. Only blood was sampled, and tissue TCR repertoires likely differ from those in blood. Even with the large sequencing depth, rarefaction of the sorted-subset datasets indicated that sequencing was incomplete.

This clone showed up just once. Its cognate antigen has yet to be identified. Qualities for individual bases were not recorded, and no much larger clone is one base off. The TCR was taken from a man aged 18 to 30 in good health. This sequence uses TRBV5-1 and TRBJ2-3; TRBD2 fits 11 bases in the junction. Sequenced material: naive CD8+ T cells sorted from blood. The cell subset or site label for this specimen denotes: CD45RA+CCR7+. Here is the DNA: TGCGCCAGCAGCTTGGCAGAGATAGCGGGGGGGCAAGATACGCAGTATTTT. Its product reads: CASSLAEIAGGQDTQYF.